The entry below describes one T cell receptor beta chain. Its antigen is not yet known. No much larger clonotype is one base removed from it; base qualities were not supplied. The time point label of this sample denotes: baseline before first vaccination. Vaccinee samples came from UK trials COV001 and COV002, including a single-blind randomized controlled phase 2/3 trial of AZD1222 (ChAdOx1 nCoV-19) in healthy adults. Trial participant PBMC samples were collected at day 0 and day 28 after the second dose for TCRbeta chain sequencing. These data are taken from a study of T cell responses to AZD1222 COVID-19 vaccine (dated by TCRdb to the early 2020s). About the study as a whole: AZD1222 recipients with second doses at about 4 weeks or about 12 weeks were pooled, because spike-specific TCR depth and breadth did not differ between schedules. Trial participants were enrolled into age subgroups of 18-55, 56-69 and 70-plus years, which contained approximately 150, 30 and 60 TCR-sequenced participants, respectively. A total of 233 trial participants underwent TCR sequencing, of whom 200 to 220 received two doses of AZD1222 and some 25 received two doses of the MenACWY control vaccine. Overall study results and their limits: Vaccine-associated CD4 TCRs spanned the whole spike protein, with dominant responses in regions 160-218 and 743-854. Spike-specific TCR breadth and depth rose significantly after two AZD1222 doses compared with day 0 and with MenACWY recipients. Most participants were white British and females outnumbered males, and the authors suggested that clonal diversity may have been underestimated. Reportedly, close to half of the unique spike-specific TCRs recognized epitopes lying outside the regions that are mutated in the B.1.351 and B.1.1.7 variants. Conclusions about previously exposed vaccinees are limited, since just five to seven AZD1222 recipients were seropositive for SARS-CoV-2 at baseline. The 56-69-year group was small, and its depth increase did not reach significance, likely because of low power. Because no samples from the day 14 peak response were available, repertoires could be characterized only after the peak T cell response.

The CDR3 regions of human TCRbeta chains were analyzed by immunosequencing. Under the source paper's analysis protocol: Repertoire TCRs were checked for matches against a reference library of SARS-CoV-2-specific TCRs that had been generated using the MIRA antigen-specificity platform. Breadth was defined as the fraction of unique TCRs that were SARS-CoV-2-associated, and depth was defined as the fraction of total T cells that were SARS-CoV-2-associated. Using the MIRA data, each spike-specific TCR was mapped to the spike region that the TCR reacts to and placed in a CD4 or CD8 class. Log10-transformed breadth and depth values were compared by one-way ANOVA with Sidak's multiple comparisons tests. TCRdb took over this immuneACCESS table, retaining in-frame rearrangements with V and J assigned. Such tables are incomplete; in checked studies, under half of the missing clones stem from an unresolved V gene, and the remainder is unexplained. D and trimming were read from the DNA, whereas the V and J calls and clone size are those reported in that table. The sample table contains about 70,000 clones; only one count was recorded for less than 85% of them. The top ten constitute roughly 20% of the sample.

The clonotype comes from an adult in good health. The sequences come from peripheral blood, collected on day 0 of AZD1222 vaccination.

The CDR3 reads CASSEYGDQYF. Read as DNA, the sequence is TGTGCCAGCAGTGAATATGGGGATCAGTACTTC. The chain is encoded by TRBV25-1 joined to TRBJ2-4; no D gene call is confident. Between the V and J ends, shortened by 0 bases and 12 bases respectively, the junction contains 6 bases. In the germline V gene, CDR1 corresponds to MGHDK and CDR2 to SYGVNS. The CDR3 covers 11 residues, taking in both the cysteine and the phenylalanine. The sequence is cut down to CDR3 DNA, 33 bases in frame from base 1.